Included here is one TCR beta chain sequence, with context. Its antigen remains unidentified. The input lacks base qualities; no much larger clone sits a single base away. The CDR3 runs 14 amino acids, cysteine and phenylalanine included. The CDR3 DNA has 42 bases and is translated from base 1. Via the germline V gene, CDR1 is MNHEY and CDR2 SVGAGI. V lost 2 bases and J lost 4 bases; the stretch between them is 11 bases long. The record originates from a study of blood T cell repertoires in COVID-19 (dated by TCRdb to about 2020). For context, the study as a whole: Samples from collaborators originated in the United States, Italy and Spain and spanned both the acute and convalescent phases of COVID-19. The material from the prospective study consisted of cDNA or gDNA derived from T cells, B-cell-depleted T cells, or PBMCs. Deeply sampled blood TCRbeta repertoires from subjects exposed to, actively infected with, or recovered from COVID-19 were included in the dataset. A freely available public database, intended as a resource for researchers studying the immune response to SARS-CoV-2, is where the repertoires were released. Samples were obtained from the ongoing ImmuneRACE study (first 160 participants) and from 1,254 subjects provided by 6 global collaborators. Nearly every sample came with metadata listing a de-identified subject ID, COVID-19 status, age in years and sex. Where available, HLA class I and class II types were taken from metadata supplied by the sample provider and were not determined by assay-based typing. The paper as a whole reports these results and caveats: The quantity of clinical and demographic metadata differed by source and by participant and was supplied without curation.

Whole blood was collected in K2EDTA tubes by collaborating institutions according to the institutions' own protocols. For TCRbeta analysis, collaborator samples were shipped as frozen whole blood, as isolated PBMCs, or as DNA extracted from either sample type. The immunoSEQ Assay, a bias-controlled multiplex PCR, was used to amplify TCRbeta CDR3 regions from genomic DNA. In the paper's pipeline: Nucleated cell counts per sample were estimated from amplification of reference gene primers within the assay. Sequence reads were collapsed and filtered to measure the absolute abundance of every unique TCRbeta CDR3 rearrangement. For each sample, productive Simpson clonality was calculated by taking the square root of Simpson's diversity index across productive rearrangements. The source is immuneACCESS, and TCRdb retained only in-frame sequences with V and J called. Part of the clones is not carried over; for the studies checked, unresolved V genes explain less than half of this, and the remainder is unexplained. V, J and clone size are taken as reported in that table, and D and trimming were inferred from the DNA itself. The sample includes about 140,000 clones, with 65% to 85% observed a single time. Jointly, the top ten make up 1.9% of the sample.

The origin of this receptor is a woman aged 55-70 years with acute or convalescent COVID-19. Recombination linked TRBV6-5 to TRBJ1-1; no D gene is confidently identified. Sequencing used peripheral blood. The CDR3 in this case is CASSYGRRGTEAFF. DNA sequence: TGTGCCAGCAGTTACGGTCGGCGGGGCACTGAAGCTTTCTTT.